Following are 6 T cell receptor beta chains from one sample sequenced in a study of T cell responses to AZD1222 COVID-19 vaccine. Data came from immunoSEQ multiplex PCR; TCRdb stores just in-frame clones and leaves some out. The sample has about 150,000 clones; roughly 90% are singletons. The sequencing used peripheral blood, collected on day 0 of AZD1222 vaccination. These receptors came from an adult in good health.

This clone occurred once. The rearrangement joins TRBV7-9 to TRBJ2-2; 12 bases line up with TRBD2. J lost 2 bases, V lost 1 base, and 5 bases had no gene match. The CDR3 runs 18 residues. Germline lookup yields CDR1 SEHNR and CDR2 FQNEAQ (reference sequence). The CDR3, as DNA: TGTGCCAGCAGCTTAGTTCGACTAGCGGGGGCTAACACCGGGGAGCTGTTTTTT. It translates to CASSLVRLAGANTGELFF.

The chain carries TRBV29-1 and TRBJ1-1; 9 nucleotides align to TRBD1. This CDR3 spans 13 amino acids. V lost 8 bases, J lost 5 bases, and 9 bases stayed unmatched. Germline V gene data show CDR1 as SQVTM and CDR2 as ANQGSEA. Written as DNA, the CDR3 is TGCAGCACTCTACAGGGGGCGCAGACTGAAGCTTTCTTT. This translates into CSTLQGAQTEAFF.

This rearrangement joins TRBV7-9 to TRBJ1-3; tentatively, D is TRBD1 (5 bases). Trimming took off 2 bases at V and 2 bases at J, with 16 bases between the two ends. Germline V CDR1 and CDR2: SEHNR, FQNEAQ (reference sequence). The CDR3 has 17 amino acids. Written as DNA, the CDR3 is TGTGCCAGCAGCTTATTGTTGGGGCAGGGACCTGGAAACACCATATATTTT. As protein: CASSLLLGQGPGNTIYF.

CDR3 region: CASSHYDGGRDDSPLHF. CDR3 bases: TGCGCCAGCAGTCACTACGACGGGGGCAGGGATGATTCACCCCTCCACTTT. V and J are TRBV23-1 and TRBJ1-6, with D possibly matching TRBD1 (6 bases). TRBV23-1 is designated an ORF whose function remains uncertain. The CDR3 spans 17 residues. V lost 3 bases and J lost 8, with 20 bases in between.

The genes are TRBV7-2 and TRBJ2-5; D gene unclear. Germline lookup yields CDR1 SGHTA and CDR2 FQGNSA. This CDR3 region has 14 residues. Trimming left V 4 bases short and J 4 bases short, with 13 bases between. The chain's CDR3 is CASSYPGPVETQYF. CDR3 nucleotide sequence: TGTGCCAGCAGCTACCCGGGTCCGGTAGAGACCCAGTACTTC.

This clone has only one observation. The V and J genes are TRBV2 and TRBJ2-2; D ambiguous. V lost 1 base and J 4 bases, leaving 4 bases between the germline ends. This CDR3 comprises 13 residues. The germline V gene has CDR1 SNHLY and CDR2 FYNNEI. CDR3 loop: CASSEVGTGELFF. The DNA of the CDR3 is TGTGCCAGCAGTGAAGTTGGCACCGGGGAGCTGTTTTTT.